Each of the 2 T cell receptor beta chains below was sequenced from the same sample in a study of vaccination effects on CD4 cells after COVID-19. ViraFEST used viral peptide pools to expand antigen-specific CD4+ T cells before sequencing. Upon completion of around 9 days in culture, CD4+ T cells were isolated. Either the BNT162b2 or mRNA-1273 vaccine was given to participants in two doses. The table came from immunoSEQ multiplex PCR; TCRdb's copy has only in-frame clones and leaves some out. The sample has about 46,000 clones; 65% to 75% are singletons. For these TCRs, the target antigens are not known. Source: CD4+ T cells from PBMCs cultured with HCoV-OC43 spike peptides, taken after COVID-19 vaccination. Subset indicated: HCoV-OC43 spike overlapping peptide pool stimulation. The origin of the receptors is a human donor who received a COVID-19 vaccine.

The chain carries TRBV5-1 and TRBJ1-2, with D unresolved. V was trimmed by 4 bases and J by 6 bases, leaving 13 bases between them. This CDR3 region has 13 residues. Germline CDR1 and CDR2: SGHRS and YFSETQ. CDR3: CASSATATHGYTF. As DNA, the CDR3 is TGCGCCAGCAGCGCGACGGCGACTCATGGCTACACCTTC.

This clone occurred once. The chain links TRBV4-1 to TRBJ1-1; D is ambiguous. This CDR3 region has 13 residues. Trimming pared 1 base from V and 2 bases from J, leaving 5 bases between. Germline V gives CDR1 MGHRA, CDR2 YSYEKL. The CDR3 sequence is CASSQVTNTEAFF. CDR3 bases: TGCGCCAGCAGCCAAGTAACTAACACTGAAGCTTTCTTT.